This is a list of T cell receptor beta chains from one sample in a study of cytomegalovirus exposure and HLA in healthy donors. Profiling relied on immunoSEQ multiplex PCR, and the TCRdb table lists in-frame clones only, not all of them. The data show some 100,000 clones, with almost 75% seen just once and around 7.7% held by the top ten. Sequencing used PBMCs. The receptors shown here come from a man between 40 and 49 years old in good health and CMV-seronegative. Each CDR3 is given with its conserved first and last residue. The D gene is left open where the match is weak. Where a row states a size, it is once, few, many or the class of an expanded clone; other rows omit it.

J gene: TRBJ2-1; clone size: NA; V gene: TRBV19; D gene: TRBD2; CDR3 protein: CASRGTSGFYNEQFF; CDR3 DNA: TGTGCCAGTAGAGGGACTAGCGGCTTCTACAATGAGCAGTTCTTC
J gene: TRBJ2-7; clone size: NA; V gene: TRBV15; D gene: TRBD1; CDR3 protein: CATSRELPGQGRYEQYF; CDR3 DNA: TGTGCCACCAGCAGAGAACTCCCGGGACAGGGTCGCTACGAGCAGTACTTC
J gene: TRBJ1-2; clone size: NA; V gene: TRBV7-7; D gene: NA; CDR3 protein: CASSPKDPGQFYTF; CDR3 DNA: TGTGCTAGCAGCCCCAAGGACCCGGGACAATTCTACACCTTC
J gene: TRBJ1-4; clone size: NA; V gene: TRBV2; D gene: NA; CDR3 protein: CATSGLGGEKLFF; CDR3 DNA: TGTGCCACCTCCGGTCTGGGCGGGGAAAAACTGTTTTTT
J gene: TRBJ1-5; clone size: NA; V gene: TRBV18; D gene: TRBD1; CDR3 protein: CASSESGGITGGQPQHF; CDR3 DNA: TGTGCCAGCTCAGAGTCAGGGGGTATTACGGGTGGTCAGCCCCAGCATTTT
J gene: TRBJ1-5; clone size: NA; V gene: TRBV19; D gene: TRBD1; CDR3 protein: CASSLGQGSQPQHF; CDR3 DNA: TGTGCCAGTAGCCTGGGACAGGGGAGTCAGCCCCAGCATTTT
J gene: TRBJ1-4; clone size: once; V gene: TRBV5-1; D gene: NA; CDR3 protein: CASSVTGRVEEKLFF; CDR3 DNA: TGCGCCAGCAGCGTCACAGGGCGGGTTGAGGAAAAACTGTTTTTT
J gene: TRBJ2-2; clone size: NA; V gene: TRBV7-8; D gene: TRBD1; CDR3 protein: CATQSQGAGNTGELFF; CDR3 DNA: TGTGCCACCCAATCGCAGGGGGCAGGGAACACCGGGGAGCTGTTTTTT
J gene: TRBJ1-1; clone size: NA; V gene: TRBV11-1; D gene: NA; CDR3 protein: CASSLMRGGAFF; CDR3 DNA: TGTGCCAGCAGCTTGATGCGGGGAGGGGCTTTCTTT
J gene: TRBJ1-2; clone size: NA; V gene: TRBV25-1; D gene: TRBD1; CDR3 protein: CASSPGQGRGYTF; CDR3 DNA: TGTGCCAGCAGTCCGGGACAGGGTCGTGGCTACACCTTC
J gene: TRBJ2-7; clone size: NA; V gene: TRBV19; D gene: TRBD2; CDR3 protein: CASSNGGGAAYEQYF; CDR3 DNA: TGTGCCAGTAGTAACGGCGGGGGGGCCGCCTACGAGCAGTACTTC
J gene: TRBJ1-5; clone size: large; V gene: TRBV6-1; D gene: NA; CDR3 protein: CASSEPAGSNQPQHF; CDR3 DNA: TGTGCCAGCAGTGAACCCGCAGGATCCAATCAGCCCCAGCATTTT
J gene: TRBJ2-2; clone size: NA; V gene: TRBV2; D gene: NA; CDR3 protein: CASTGKGNTGELFF; CDR3 DNA: TGTGCCAGCACCGGGAAGGGGAACACCGGGGAGCTGTTTTTT
J gene: TRBJ2-1; clone size: NA; V gene: TRBV30; D gene: TRBD2; CDR3 protein: CAWSTTSGGPSEQFF; CDR3 DNA: TGTGCCTGGAGTACCACTAGCGGGGGGCCAAGCGAGCAGTTCTTC
J gene: TRBJ1-6; clone size: NA; V gene: TRBV15; D gene: NA; CDR3 protein: CATSTGDPYNSPLHF; CDR3 DNA: TGTGCCACCAGCACTGGAGATCCCTATAATTCACCCCTCCACTTT
J gene: TRBJ1-6; clone size: NA; V gene: TRBV4-3; D gene: NA; CDR3 protein: CASSQVMAGKWSPLHF; CDR3 DNA: TGCGCCAGCAGCCAAGTAATGGCAGGGAAGTGGTCACCCCTCCACTTT
J gene: TRBJ1-2; clone size: NA; V gene: TRBV15; D gene: NA; CDR3 protein: CATSRDDIHGYTF; CDR3 DNA: TGTGCCACCAGCAGAGACGACATCCATGGCTACACCTTC
J gene: TRBJ2-1; clone size: NA; V gene: TRBV7-9; D gene: TRBD2; CDR3 protein: CASSLAPASGGNEQFF; CDR3 DNA: TGTGCCAGCAGCTTAGCCCCGGCTAGCGGGGGCAATGAGCAGTTCTTC
J gene: TRBJ2-1; clone size: once; V gene: TRBV9; D gene: NA; CDR3 protein: CASTERRSKDEQFF; CDR3 DNA: TGTGCCAGCACCGAGCGTAGGTCCAAGGATGAGCAGTTCTTC
J gene: TRBJ2-1; clone size: few; V gene: TRBV4-3; D gene: TRBD2; CDR3 protein: CASSQELSGGANEQFF; CDR3 DNA: TGCGCCAGCAGCCAAGAACTTAGCGGGGGGGCCAATGAGCAGTTCTTC
J gene: TRBJ1-3; clone size: few; V gene: TRBV5-1; D gene: NA; CDR3 protein: CASRADGNTIYF; CDR3 DNA: TGCGCCAGCAGGGCTGATGGAAACACCATATATTTT
J gene: TRBJ2-1; clone size: NA; V gene: TRBV7-3; D gene: NA; CDR3 protein: CASSQLLGEQFF; CDR3 DNA: TGTGCCAGCAGCCAACTCCTTGGTGAGCAGTTCTTC
J gene: TRBJ2-3; clone size: once; V gene: TRBV6-1; D gene: TRBD1; CDR3 protein: CASSQGARDTQYF; CDR3 DNA: TGTGCCAGCAGCCAGGGGGCGCGAGATACGCAGTATTTT
J gene: TRBJ2-7; clone size: NA; V gene: TRBV2; D gene: NA; CDR3 protein: CASSEGAGVIYEQYF; CDR3 DNA: TGTGCCAGCAGTGAAGGGGCAGGGGTAATCTACGAGCAGTACTTC
J gene: TRBJ2-7; clone size: few; V gene: TRBV9; D gene: TRBD1; CDR3 protein: CASSVAPDRDYEQYF; CDR3 DNA: TGTGCCAGCAGCGTAGCTCCGGACAGGGACTACGAGCAGTACTTC
J gene: TRBJ1-5; clone size: NA; V gene: TRBV18; D gene: NA; CDR3 protein: CASSSQEYSNQPQHF; CDR3 DNA: TGTGCCAGCTCCTCACAGGAATATAGCAATCAGCCCCAGCATTTT
J gene: TRBJ2-1; clone size: NA; V gene: TRBV5-1; D gene: TRBD2; CDR3 protein: CASSGGGDLTQFF; CDR3 DNA: TGCGCCAGCAGCGGGGGGGGTGACCTCACGCAGTTCTTC
J gene: TRBJ1-1; clone size: NA; V gene: TRBV13; D gene: TRBD1; CDR3 protein: CASSLGGDRGGTEAFF; CDR3 DNA: TGTGCCAGCAGCTTAGGTGGGGACAGGGGAGGCACTGAAGCTTTCTTT
J gene: TRBJ2-1; clone size: few; V gene: TRBV5-1; D gene: TRBD2; CDR3 protein: CASSLASGVDNEQFF; CDR3 DNA: TGCGCCAGCAGCTTGGCTAGCGGGGTAGACAATGAGCAGTTCTTC
J gene: TRBJ1-3; clone size: NA; V gene: TRBV5-1; D gene: NA; CDR3 protein: CASSLGLVGADHSGNTIYF; CDR3 DNA: TGCGCCAGCAGCTTGGGACTCGTAGGCGCCGATCACTCTGGAAACACCATATATTTT
J gene: TRBJ1-4; clone size: NA; V gene: TRBV27; D gene: TRBD1; CDR3 protein: CASSRDSIQTNEKLFF; CDR3 DNA: TGTGCCAGCAGTAGGGACAGTATACAGACGAATGAAAAACTGTTTTTT
J gene: TRBJ2-7; clone size: many; V gene: TRBV7-2; D gene: TRBD1; CDR3 protein: CASSQSSGQPYEQYF; CDR3 DNA: TGTGCCAGCAGCCAATCATCGGGACAGCCTTACGAGCAGTACTTC
J gene: TRBJ1-2; clone size: few; V gene: TRBV18; D gene: NA; CDR3 protein: CASSPETNYGYTF; CDR3 DNA: TGTGCCAGCTCACCGGAGACTAACTATGGCTACACCTTC
J gene: TRBJ2-1; clone size: few; V gene: TRBV15; D gene: TRBD2; CDR3 protein: CATSRDQAGGREQFF; CDR3 DNA: TGTGCCACCAGCAGAGATCAAGCGGGGGGGCGTGAGCAGTTCTTC
J gene: TRBJ1-4; clone size: once; V gene: TRBV7-3; D gene: NA; CDR3 protein: CASTVETNEKLFF; CDR3 DNA: TGTGCCAGTACGGTGGAGACTAATGAAAAACTGTTTTTT
J gene: TRBJ1-4; clone size: NA; V gene: TRBV4-3; D gene: NA; CDR3 protein: CASSQESAGAGVHEKLFF; CDR3 DNA: TGCGCCAGCAGCCAAGAAAGCGCGGGGGCAGGGGTGCACGAAAAACTGTTTTTT
J gene: TRBJ2-2; clone size: few; V gene: TRBV5-1; D gene: TRBD1; CDR3 protein: CASSSTGTANTGELFF; CDR3 DNA: TGCGCCAGCAGCTCTACCGGGACAGCGAACACCGGGGAGCTGTTTTTT
J gene: TRBJ1-1; clone size: few; V gene: TRBV5-1; D gene: TRBD1; CDR3 protein: CASRPGQPGVTEAFF; CDR3 DNA: TGCGCCAGCAGGCCGGGACAGCCTGGGGTCACTGAAGCTTTCTTT
J gene: TRBJ2-5; clone size: NA; V gene: TRBV7-9; D gene: TRBD2; CDR3 protein: CASSSGLAGSQETQYF; CDR3 DNA: TGTGCCAGCAGCTCTGGACTAGCGGGGAGCCAAGAGACCCAGTACTTC
J gene: TRBJ1-1; clone size: NA; V gene: TRBV5-4; D gene: NA; CDR3 protein: CALTMAGQNTEAFF; CDR3 DNA: TGTGCCCTGACTATGGCGGGGCAGAACACTGAAGCTTTCTTT
J gene: TRBJ1-1; clone size: few; V gene: TRBV29-1; D gene: NA; CDR3 protein: CSARRGNTEAFF; CDR3 DNA: TGCAGCGCTAGACGGGGGAACACTGAAGCTTTCTTT
J gene: TRBJ2-7; clone size: NA; V gene: TRBV21-1; D gene: NA; CDR3 protein: CAQRPRGEYEQYF; CDR3 DNA: TGTGCCCAAAGACCCAGGGGAGAGTACGAGCAGTACTTC